This is a list of T cell receptor beta chains from one sample in a study of Graves' ophthalmopathy and Graves' hyperthyroidism. TCRdb re-called the multiplex PCR reads with MiXCR, one entry per CDR3 protein. The table records 600,000 to 950,000 distinct CDR3 sequences, roughly 41% of them present only once. The sequenced sample consisted of peripheral blood. These receptors came from an adult man with Graves' ophthalmopathy. The CDR3 runs from the conserved cysteine through the conserved F or W. A D gene is named only where the DNA matches it firmly. The size field is filled for only some rows; it gives once, few, many or a size class.

size,D,J,V,CDR3,DNA
.,TRBD2,TRBJ2-7,TRBV6-1,CASSYSSQGLASPLDEQYF,TGTGCCAGCAGTTACTCGTCTCAAGGACTAGCGAGCCCGCTCGACGAGCAGTACTTC
.,TRBD1,TRBJ1-2,TRBV11-1,CASSEQGADGYTF,TGTGCCAGCAGTGAACAGGGGGCGGATGGCTACACCTTC
few,TRBD1,TRBJ2-5,TRBV5-7,CASSKGTGGQQETQYF,TGTGCCAGCAGCAAGGGGACAGGGGGCCAACAAGAGACCCAGTACTTC
many,.,TRBJ1-1,TRBV29-1,CSVAAIQEAFF,TGCAGCGTTGCGGCCATCCAAGAAGCTTTCTTT
.,.,TRBJ1-1,TRBV29-1,CSVVILNTEASF,TGTAGCGTCGTAATCTTGAACACTGAAGCTTCCTTT
few,TRBD1,TRBJ2-7,TRBV7-9,CASSRGTGPYEQYF,TGTGCCAGCAGCCGAGGGACAGGGCCCTACGAGCAGTACTTC
many,TRBD1,TRBJ1-2,TRBV29-1,CSTLTGTGVEGYTF,TGCAGCACGTTGACCGGGACAGGCGTTGAGGGCTACACCTTC
.,.,TRBJ2-7,TRBV11-2,CASSSEGGSWDELYF,TGTGCCAGCAGCTCTGAGGGGGGCAGTTGGGACGAGCTGTACTTC
many,TRBD1,TRBJ1-6,TRBV9,CASSPRQGGNSPLHF,TGTGCCAGCAGCCCGAGACAGGGGGGTAATTCACCCCTCCACTTT
.,.,TRBJ1-1,TRBV2,CASSATEAMNTEAFF,TGTGCCAGCAGTGCGACAGAGGCTATGAACACTGAAGCTTTCTTT
.,.,TRBJ2-7,TRBV20-1,CGACQYRDLYEQYF,TGCGGAGCTTGCCAATACAGGGATTTGTACGAGCAGTACTTC
.,TRBD2,TRBJ2-5,TRBV7-2,CASSWAIEWRGDKETQYF,TGTGCCAGCAGCTGGGCCATAGAATGGCGGGGGGACAAAGAGACCCAGTACTTC
.,.,TRBJ1-5,TRBV20-1,CSAGRGAGQPQHF,TGCAGTGCTGGACGGGGGGCTGGTCAGCCCCAGCATTTT
.,TRBD1,TRBJ1-4,TRBV15,CATSSRRQGVNEKLFF,TGTGCCACCAGCAGTCGACGACAGGGAGTTAATGAAAAACTGTTTTTT
few,.,TRBJ1-4,TRBV5-6,CASSLTAGKLFF,TGTGCCAGCAGCTTGACTGCGGGAAAACTGTTTTTT
.,.,TRBJ1-3,TRBV28,CASSRTVGSGNTIYF,TGTGCCAGCAGCCGGACTGTCGGCTCTGGAAACACCATATATTTT
many,.,TRBJ1-1,TRBV15,CATSRVGSQIEAFF,TGTGCCACCAGCAGGGTAGGGAGCCAAATAGAAGCTTTCTTT
.,.,TRBJ1-6,TRBV6-5,CASRFSGASSYNSPLHF,TGTGCCAGCAGGTTCAGCGGGGCTAGCTCCTATAATTCACCCCTCCACTTT
.,.,TRBJ2-5,TRBV10-3,CAISALTGSQETQYF,TGTGCCATCAGTGCACTGACAGGTTCCCAAGAGACCCAGTACTTC
.,TRBD2,TRBJ2-7,TRBV9,CASSPWDSGGEQYF,TGTGCCAGCAGCCCTTGGGACTCCGGGGGGGAGCAGTACTTC
many,.,TRBJ2-5,TRBV20-1,CSADPETQYF,TGCAGTGCAGACCCCGAGACCCAGTACTTC
.,.,TRBJ2-3,TRBV19,CASSPGGRGNTDTQYF,TGTGCCAGTAGCCCCGGGGGGCGGGGCAACACAGATACGCAGTATTTT
few,.,TRBJ1-2,TRBV7-9,CASILSGGANYGYTF,TGTGCCAGCATCCTGAGCGGGGGCGCTAACTATGGCTACACCTTC
.,.,TRBJ1-4,TRBV19,CASSIGGSANEKLFF,TGTGCCAGTAGTATTGGAGGATCGGCTAATGAAAAACTGTTTTTT
few,.,TRBJ1-4,TRBV2,CASSPATGTREKLFF,TGTGCCAGCTCACCGGCGACGGGGACACGTGAAAAACTGTTTTTT
.,TRBD1,TRBJ1-6,TRBV7-6,CASSRYTGTGLNSPLHF,TGTGCTAGCAGCCGATACACCGGGACAGGGCTTAATTCACCCCTCCACTTT
many,.,TRBJ2-2,TRBV29-1,CSVRPLTSSGELFF,TGCAGCGTCCGGCCTCTAACTAGCTCCGGGGAGCTGTTTTTT
.,.,TRBJ2-7,TRBV11-2,CASSLVLGGTYEQYF,TGTGCCAGCAGCTTAGTTTTGGGCGGTACCTACGAGCAGTACTTC
.,.,TRBJ1-5,TRBV5-1,CASSLRGGENQPQHF,TGCGCCAGCAGCTTGCGGGGGGGCGAAAATCAGCCCCAGCATTTT
many,.,TRBJ1-2,TRBV6-6,CASCGRDYGYTF,TGTGCCAGTTGTGGGAGGGACTATGGCTACACCTTC
few,.,TRBJ1-2,TRBV4-1,CASSQDQGRVAYGYTF,TGCGCCAGCAGCCAAGATCAGGGCAGGGTGGCATATGGCTACACCTTC
many,.,TRBJ2-5,TRBV12-3/TRBV12-4,CASSLSRRETQYF,TGTGCCAGCAGTTTAAGCCGACGAGAGACCCAGTACTTC